The T cell receptor beta chain under discussion was sequenced for a study of patients and donors after allogeneic stem cell transplantation. TCRdb redid the calling of the RT-PCR reads with MiXCR, one entry per CDR3 protein. This repertoire shows about 110,000 distinct CDR3 sequences, approximately 35% found once; its top ten account for around 30%. CDR3 length: 17 amino acids. The V gene's germline CDR1 is DFQATT and CDR2 SNEGSKA (reference sequence). V shed 8 bases and J 0 bases; nucleotides not matched to a gene: 16. In its sample, this clonotype was seen once. The specimen was blood, either unsorted or a sorted T cell fraction (not recorded which). The origin of this receptor is a human donor who was either an allogeneic HSCT recipient or a stem cell or donor lymphocyte infusion donor (not recorded which). It is not recorded whose cells these are; they may come from a transplant donor. The chain has TRBV20-1 and TRBJ2-1, with 7 bases matching TRBD1. The chain's CDR3 is CSSDRRGPLFSYNEQFF. Written as DNA, the CDR3 is TGCAGTTCAGATCGTAGGGGGCCCCTCTTCTCCTACAATGAGCAGTTCTTC.